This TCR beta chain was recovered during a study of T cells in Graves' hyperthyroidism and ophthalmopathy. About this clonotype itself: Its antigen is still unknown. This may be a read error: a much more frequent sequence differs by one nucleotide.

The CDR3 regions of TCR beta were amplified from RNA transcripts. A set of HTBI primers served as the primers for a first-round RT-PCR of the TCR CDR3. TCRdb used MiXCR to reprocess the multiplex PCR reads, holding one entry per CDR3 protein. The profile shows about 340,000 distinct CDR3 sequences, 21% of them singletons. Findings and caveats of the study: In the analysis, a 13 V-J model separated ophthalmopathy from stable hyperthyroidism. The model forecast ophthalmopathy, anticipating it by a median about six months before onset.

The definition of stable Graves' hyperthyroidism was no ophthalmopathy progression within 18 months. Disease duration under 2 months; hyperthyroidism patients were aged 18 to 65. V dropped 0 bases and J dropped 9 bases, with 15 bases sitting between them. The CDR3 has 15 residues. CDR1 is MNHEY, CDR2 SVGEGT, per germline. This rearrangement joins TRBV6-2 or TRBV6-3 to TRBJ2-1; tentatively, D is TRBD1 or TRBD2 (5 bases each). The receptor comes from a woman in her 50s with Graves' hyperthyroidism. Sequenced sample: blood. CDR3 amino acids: CASSYSRDGVVEQFF. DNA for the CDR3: TGTGCCAGCAGTTACTCGAGGGACGGGGTTGTTGAGCAGTTCTTC.